A single sample gave rise to the 29 T cell receptor beta chains below, sequenced in a study of cytomegalovirus exposure and HLA in healthy donors (dated by TCRdb to the late 2010s). Library construction relied on the immunoSEQ multiplex PCR assay. For the multiplex PCR, a mixture combining 60 forward primers for TCR Vbeta segments and 13 reverse primers for TCR Jbeta segments was used. The table was pulled from immuneACCESS by TCRdb, which kept in-frame rearrangements only. Such tables lose some clones; where checked, under half of the loss comes from unresolved V genes, and the rest has no known cause. This sample comprises 120,000 or so clones, 75% of them detected only once. The ten largest clones take up over 2.5% of the sample. The specimen was PBMCs. Receptors originate from a woman between 50 and 59 years old in good health and CMV-seronegative.

The rearrangement uses TRBV21-1 and TRBJ2-5; the DNA was not compared with TRBD2, the D call given in the table. TRBV21-1 is designated a pseudogene. The CDR3 runs 14 residues. In DNA, the CDR3 is TGTGCCAGCAGCACCCTAGCGGGGAAAGAGACCCAGTACTTC. It specifies CASSTLAGKETQYF.

This clone was seen a single time. The chain combines TRBV29-1 with TRBJ2-1; a possible D gene is TRBD1 (6 bases). V dropped 6 bases and J dropped 2 bases, with 11 bases sitting between them. Germline V lookup: CDR1 SQVTM, CDR2 ANQGSEA. The CDR3 runs 13 residues. The CDR3 spells CSVQGETYNEQFF. CDR3 bases: TGCAGCGTACAGGGAGAGACCTACAATGAGCAGTTCTTC.

The chain couples TRBV29-1 to TRBJ1-5; TRBD1 agrees at 8 bases. The V segment lost 6 bases and the J segment 5 bases; nucleotides outside the gene matches: 6. The CDR3 totals 13 residues. Germline values: CDR1 SQVTM, CDR2 ANQGSEA. CDR3 nucleotides: TGCAGCGTACTCGGACAGGGAGATCAGCCCCAGCATTTT. It is translated as CSVLGQGDQPQHF.

The J gene is TRBJ1-1, the V gene TRBV7-2; no firm D call. This CDR3 has 13 residues. Germline V gene sequence: CDR1 SGHTA, CDR2 FQGNSA. Trimming stripped 2 bases from V and 6 bases from J, with 10 bases between. The CDR3 nucleotides read TGTGCCAGCAGCTTATTAGGAGGATCTGAAGCTTTCTTT. Protein product: CASSLLGGSEAFF.

The chain joins TRBV4-2 to TRBJ2-1, with a weak D call TRBD1 (8 bases). CDR1 LGHNA and CDR2 YNFKEQ come from the germline V gene. Trimming removed 0 bases from V and 6 bases from J, with 12 bases in between. The CDR3 runs 15 residues. CDR3 in amino acids: CASSQEDREGNEQFF. The DNA of the CDR3 is TGTGCCAGCAGCCAAGAGGACAGGGAGGGCAATGAGCAGTTCTTC.

This sequence joins TRBV7-9 and TRBJ2-5, with 8 bases matching TRBD1. The germline V gene encodes CDR1 SEHNR and CDR2 FQNEAQ (reference sequence). The CDR3 contains 16 residues. V was clipped by 0 bases and J by 4 bases; unmatched bases: 7. The CDR3 DNA is TGTGCCAGCAGCTTAGCGAGGGGACAGGAGGGAGAGACCCAGTACTTC. Protein sequence: CASSLARGQEGETQYF.

The chain recombines TRBV30 with TRBJ2-2; 11 nucleotides align to TRBD2. The germline V gene encodes CDR1 GTSNPN and CDR2 SVGIG (reference sequence). V gave up 3 bases and J gave up 4 bases; unmatched junction bases: 7. This CDR3 is built from 16 residues. The CDR3 loop is CAWRGASGRSTGELFF. The CDR3 bases are TGTGCCTGGAGAGGGGCTAGCGGGAGGTCCACCGGGGAGCTGTTTTTT.

J is TRBJ2-7 and V is TRBV30; no firm D call. Germline CDR1 GTSNPN, CDR2 SVGIG (reference sequence). This CDR3 has 12 residues. V shed 0 bases and J shed 3 bases, with 6 bases lying between them. CDR3 DNA: TGTGCCTGGAGTGTAAGCTACTACGAGCAGTACTTC. It is translated as CAWSVSYYEQYF.

The chain combines TRBV19 with TRBJ1-5, with 9 bases lining up with TRBD1. J gave up 4 bases and V 6 bases, and 4 bases lay outside the gene matches. The CDR3 runs 14 residues. The germline V gene encodes CDR1 LNHDA and CDR2 SQIVND (reference sequence). The CDR3 region is CASSQDRGNQPQHF. In DNA form, the CDR3 reads TGTGCCAGTAGCCAGGACAGGGGAAATCAGCCCCAGCATTTT. Together with reference TRBV19 and TRBJ1-5, the CDR3 gives the full variable domain: DGGITQSPKYLFRKEGQNVTLSCEQNLNHDAMYWYRQDPGQGLRLIYYSQIVNDFQKGDIAEGYSVSREKKESFPLTVTSAQKNPTAFYLCASSQDRGNQPQHFGDGTRLSIL.

This chain joins TRBV30 and TRBJ2-7; 15 bases map to TRBD2. The length of the CDR3 is 17 residues. CDR1 and CDR2 from the germline V gene are GTSNPN and SVGIG (reference sequence). The junction had 12 bases not matched to a gene; V was cut back by 2 bases and J by 7 bases. The CDR3 nucleotides read TGTGCCTGGAGTTTTGGACTAGCGGGAGGGGGGGGAGGAGAGCAGTACTTC. Translation: CAWSFGLAGGGGGEQYF.

This chain connects TRBV25-1 to TRBJ2-7; TRBD1 aligns across 9 bases. Per germline, CDR1 MGHDK and CDR2 SYGVNS. The CDR3 has 12 residues. J was trimmed by 3 bases and V by 6 bases; bases with no gene match: 0. CDR3: CASRDRGYEQYF. The CDR3 DNA reads TGTGCCAGCAGGGACAGGGGCTACGAGCAGTACTTC.

This rearrangement joins TRBV5-4 to TRBJ1-2; no definite D call. This CDR3 is built from 15 residues. Germline V gene sequence: CDR1 SGHNT, CDR2 YYREEE (reference sequence). Trimming took 0 bases from V and 3 from J, leaving 12 bases between them. The CDR3 loop is CASSLGANWDYGYTF. The CDR3 DNA is TGTGCCAGCAGCTTGGGGGCCAATTGGGACTATGGCTACACCTTC.

This sequence joins TRBV19 and TRBJ1-2, with 8 bases lining up with TRBD1. The J segment lost 4 bases and the V segment lost 5 bases, leaving 3 bases of the junction unmatched. The CDR3 covers 13 residues. Germline values: CDR1 LNHDA, CDR2 SQIVND (reference sequence). The CDR3 sequence is CASSRTGGYGYTF. CDR3 nucleotides: TGTGCCAGTAGTCGTACAGGGGGCTATGGCTACACCTTC.

The rearrangement joins TRBV7-2 to TRBJ2-5, with TRBD1 matching 7 bases. V shed 2 bases and J 5 bases; nucleotides not matched to a gene: 8. Germline CDR1 SGHTA, CDR2 FQGNSA. The CDR3 has 15 amino acids. In DNA form, the CDR3 reads TGTGCCAGCAGCTTACTAACAGGGGTCGTGGAGACCCAGTACTTC. Its translation: CASSLLTGVVETQYF.

By its share, this clone is medium-sized. The chain employs TRBV28 and TRBJ2-1; D not resolved. CDR1 and CDR2 (germline): MDHEN, SYDVKM. The V and J ends lost 2 bases and 1 base respectively, with 3 bases between them. This CDR3 region has 13 residues. The CDR3 DNA reads as TGTGCCAGCAGTTTACCTTCCTACAATGAGCAGTTCTTC. It encodes CASSLPSYNEQFF.

The V and J genes are TRBV6-1 and TRBJ2-7; 7 bases map to TRBD1. Germline lookup yields CDR1 MNHNS and CDR2 SASEGT. The CDR3 contains 16 residues. Trimming at V came to 8 bases and at J to 3 bases, leaving 16 bases not matched to a gene. The CDR3 DNA sequence: TGTGCCAGCGGTGTGACCCCGGGACAGAGTCTCTACGAGCAGTACTTC. It is translated as CASGVTPGQSLYEQYF.

This chain joins TRBV4-2 and TRBJ2-2; a possible D gene is TRBD2 (5 bases). This CDR3 region has 17 residues. CDR1 and CDR2 (germline): LGHNA, YNFKEQ. V was trimmed by 0 bases and J by 2 bases, leaving 13 bases between them. Here the CDR3 reads CASSQDSQTINTGELFF. The DNA for the CDR3 is TGTGCCAGCAGCCAAGATAGTCAGACTATAAACACCGGGGAGCTGTTTTTT.

This clone was counted a single time. V gene TRBV18 combines with J gene TRBJ1-1, with TRBD1 matching over 7 bases. CDR3 length: 13 residues. Germline assignment: CDR1 KGHSH and CDR2 LQKENI. The V gene end was trimmed by 6 bases and the J gene end by 7 bases; junction bases not matched to a gene: 8. CDR3 coding DNA: TGTGCCAGCTCGGTCGACAGGGCTGATGAAGCTTTCTTT. It encodes CASSVDRADEAFF.

The chain joins TRBV4-3 to TRBJ2-3, with TRBD1 identical over 11 bases. CDR1 is LGHNA and CDR2 is YSLEER in the germline V gene. The V segment lost 4 bases and the J segment 3 bases; nucleotides outside the gene matches: 3. CDR3 size: 15 residues. CDR3 loop: CASSRGQGATDTQYF. Here the CDR3 DNA reads TGCGCCAGCAGCCGAGGACAGGGGGCAACAGATACGCAGTATTTT.

The chain couples TRBV28 to TRBJ2-7, with TRBD1 matching 8 bases. Losses at the gene ends were 3 bases for V and 5 bases for J; bases not matched to a gene: 3. The CDR3 is 13 residues long. Germline V gene sequence: CDR1 MDHEN, CDR2 SYDVKM. As DNA, the CDR3 is TGTGCCAGCAGTTTTGCAGGGGGCAACGAGCAGTACTTC. It codes for CASSFAGGNEQYF.

The chain recombines TRBV19 with TRBJ1-2, with 9 nucleotides matching TRBD1. The CDR3 contains 14 residues. Per germline, CDR1 LNHDA and CDR2 SQIVND (reference sequence). J lost 3 bases, V lost 5 bases, and 4 bases had no gene match. The CDR3 loop reads CASSPGQGYYGYTF. The DNA for the CDR3 is TGTGCCAGTAGTCCCGGACAGGGGTACTATGGCTACACCTTC.

The chain carries TRBV28 and TRBJ2-1, with 7 bases lining up with TRBD2. Germline V gives CDR1 MDHEN, CDR2 SYDVKM. V lost 6 bases, J lost 5 bases, and 7 bases stayed unmatched. The CDR3 has 14 amino acids. This chain's CDR3 is CASSILAENNEQFF. In nucleotides, the CDR3 is TGTGCCAGCAGCATCCTAGCGGAGAACAATGAGCAGTTCTTC. Filled out from reference TRBV28 and TRBJ2-1, the complete variable domain reads DVKVTQSSRYLVKRTGEKVFLECVQDMDHENMFWYRQDPGLGLRLIYFSYDVKMKEKGDIPEGYSVSREKKERFSLILESASTNQTSMYLCASSILAENNEQFFGPGTRLTVL.

A few counts support this clone. The chain joins TRBV7-8 to TRBJ2-1, with TRBD2 matching over 8 bases. The CDR3 spans 16 residues. The germline V gene encodes CDR1 SGHVS and CDR2 FQNEAQ. J gave up 0 bases and V 1 base, and 2 bases lay outside the gene matches. Here the CDR3 DNA reads TGTGCCAGCAGCTTAGGGCTAGCGGGCTCCTACAATGAGCAGTTCTTC. Protein product: CASSLGLAGSYNEQFF.

This chain links TRBV28 with TRBJ1-5; 8 nucleotides agree with TRBD1. CDR1 and CDR2 (germline): MDHEN, SYDVKM. The CDR3 has 16 amino acids. The J segment lost 1 base and the V segment lost 7 bases, leaving 9 bases of the junction unmatched. This chain's CDR3 is CASIPTGGGSNQPQHF. The CDR3 region has the DNA TGTGCCAGCATTCCAACAGGGGGAGGGAGCAATCAGCCCCAGCATTTT.

The chain combines TRBV5-5 with TRBJ2-7; D gene ambiguous. The CDR3 length is 16 residues. Germline CDR1 reads SGHKS; CDR2 reads YYEKEE (reference sequence). The V gene lost 0 bases and the J gene lost 3 bases, with 16 bases spanning the gap. The CDR3 protein is CASSLAASLSVYEQYF. CDR3 nucleotide sequence: TGTGCCAGCAGCTTGGCCGCGTCCCTCTCGGTCTACGAGCAGTACTTC.

The rearrangement uses TRBV29-1 and TRBJ2-1, with D perhaps matching TRBD1 (7 bases). Germline CDR1 is SQVTM and CDR2 is ANQGSEA. CDR3 length: 12 amino acids. Trimming stripped 7 bases from V and 8 bases from J, with 15 bases between. The CDR3 DNA sequence: TGCAGCGACTCACAGGGGAGGCATGAGCAGTTCTTC. Its protein product is CSDSQGRHEQFF.

The J gene is TRBJ1-2, the V gene TRBV7-2; D perhaps matches TRBD1 (5 bases). Germline values: CDR1 SGHTA, CDR2 FQGNSA. The germline V and J ends were trimmed by 1 base and 3 bases, with 9 bases remaining between them. This CDR3 has 14 amino acids. The CDR3 reads CASSLGGRDYGYTF. Here the CDR3 DNA reads TGTGCCAGCAGCTTAGGGGGCAGGGACTATGGCTACACCTTC.

This chain uses TRBV4-3 with TRBJ1-3, with D maybe TRBD1 (6 bases). CDR3 size: 13 residues. Germline V gene lookup returns CDR1 LGHNA and CDR2 YSLEER. V shed 2 bases and J shed 4 bases, with 6 bases lying between them. CDR3 in DNA: TGCGCCAGCAGCCAACAGGGGGGAAACACCATATATTTT. As protein: CASSQQGGNTIYF.

The chain joins TRBV5-1 to TRBJ2-7; D gene unclear. Trimming removed 3 bases from V and 5 bases from J, with 9 bases in between. CDR3 length: 12 amino acids. CDR1 and CDR2 from the germline V gene are SGHRS and YFSETQ. The CDR3 loop is CASSSDSDEQYF. In DNA form, the CDR3 reads TGCGCCAGCAGCTCAGACTCGGACGAGCAGTACTTC.